This record concerns one TCR beta chain sequence. Antigen unknown. Without the conserved terminal phenylalanine or tryptophan, this CDR3 likely stems from a read error. Sorting that relied on CD45RO/CCR7/CD25/CD127/CD95/CD27 yielded CD4+ naive, central memory, regulatory and stem cell-like memory cells. With 0 bases removed from V and 1 base from J, the gap between germline ends came to 13 bases. The CDR3 covers 16 residues. CDR1 is SGHRS and CDR2 is YFSETQ in the germline V gene. The sample is drawn from a study of beta chain features in type 1 diabetes. Study at large: Healthy donors and patients had similar age, gender and cell yields.

The isolated RNA, all of it, was reverse transcribed, so expressed TCRB transcripts were what got sequenced. Produced via immunoSEQ multiplex PCR; TCRdb's table is partial and in-frame only. The sample holds 55,000 to 80,000 clones, 45% to 50% seen once. Whole-study results and caveats: Patients with type 1 diabetes carried fewer insertions and had more deletions at their VDJ junctions. Compared to healthy donors, patients appeared to have naive, central memory and Treg TCRB repertoires that were more alike. There was a moderate but significant shortening of TCRB CDR3s in all four CD4+ subsets of Type 1 diabetes patients.

V gene TRBV5-1 combines with J gene TRBJ1-1; D is possibly TRBD1 (5 bases). Sequencing was done on a sample of central memory CD4+ T cells from blood. The receptor's source is a man younger than 40 with type 1 diabetes. This CDR3 reads CASSLEAAGRNTEAFL. The DNA of the CDR3 is TGCGCCAGCAGCTTGGAGGCCGCAGGGCGGAACACTGAAGCTTTCCTT.